These T cell receptor beta chains were read from a single sample in a study of T cells in Graves' hyperthyroidism and ophthalmopathy. TCRdb reprocessed the multiplex PCR reads via MiXCR and lists one record per CDR3 protein. The table has hundreds of thousands of distinct CDR3 sequences, approximately 40% seen once. Source material: blood. All receptors come from a man younger than 35 with Graves' hyperthyroidism. Each CDR3 is given without its conserved first and last residue. Each record gives: J gene, CDR3 length, V gene, CDR3 protein.

j_gene: TRBJ1-6
len: 14
v_gene: TRBV9
CDR3aa: ASSGRDSSYNSPLH

j_gene: TRBJ2-5
len: 12
v_gene: TRBV7-3
CDR3aa: ASSSGGARETQY

j_gene: TRBJ2-6
len: 12
v_gene: TRBV10-3
CDR3aa: AISEETGANVLT

j_gene: TRBJ2-6
len: 16
v_gene: TRBV19
CDR3aa: ASSSVRGADGPTNVLT

j_gene: TRBJ1-1
len: 10
v_gene: TRBV12-3/TRBV12-4
CDR3aa: ASSLRRSEAF

j_gene: TRBJ2-7
len: 14
v_gene: TRBV12-3/TRBV12-4
CDR3aa: ASSPQRDRNTYEQY

j_gene: TRBJ2-6
len: 15
v_gene: TRBV5-6
CDR3aa: ASSLPLEGSGANVLT

j_gene: TRBJ2-7
len: 13
v_gene: TRBV7-9
CDR3aa: ASSGGQGDFYEQY

j_gene: TRBJ2-5
len: 11
v_gene: TRBV6-5
CDR3aa: ASSTSKGETQY

j_gene: TRBJ2-2
len: 10
v_gene: TRBV29-1
CDR3aa: SPWTGTGELF

j_gene: TRBJ1-5
len: 11
v_gene: TRBV20-1
CDR3aa: SARDLPERSQH

j_gene: TRBJ2-5
len: 13
v_gene: TRBV12-3/TRBV12-4
CDR3aa: ASSSRLARAGAQY

j_gene: TRBJ2-5
len: 12
v_gene: TRBV15
CDR3aa: ATSRPDGRRTQY

j_gene: TRBJ2-5
len: 12
v_gene: TRBV6-5
CDR3aa: ASSYWDTRETQY

j_gene: TRBJ1-4
len: 12
v_gene: TRBV5-1
CDR3aa: ASSGGQGSEKLF

j_gene: TRBJ1-2
len: 11
v_gene: TRBV7-9
CDR3aa: ASSDRDDYGYT

j_gene: TRBJ2-7
len: 13
v_gene: TRBV9
CDR3aa: ASSQDLTSPYEQY

j_gene: TRBJ2-5
len: 11
v_gene: TRBV29-1
CDR3aa: SVGNDRGETQY

j_gene: TRBJ2-7
len: 12
v_gene: TRBV20-1
CDR3aa: SATARTGMYEQY

j_gene: TRBJ1-2
len: 11
v_gene: TRBV29-1
CDR3aa: SVDKQGARGYT

j_gene: TRBJ1-5
len: 15
v_gene: TRBV10-3
CDR3aa: ASSYSPGGNSNQPQH

j_gene: TRBJ1-2
len: 12
v_gene: TRBV25-1
CDR3aa: ASSYQGIDYGYT

j_gene: TRBJ1-1
len: 9
v_gene: TRBV29-1
CDR3aa: SDDYGTEAF

j_gene: TRBJ1-2
len: 8
v_gene: TRBV29-1
CDR3aa: SALRGGYT

j_gene: TRBJ1-5
len: 13
v_gene: TRBV7-8
CDR3aa: ASSQDRGRGQPQH

j_gene: TRBJ2-7
len: 11
v_gene: TRBV7-2
CDR3aa: ASSREYYYEQY

j_gene: TRBJ1-1
len: 12
v_gene: TRBV20-1
CDR3aa: SARDPGVDTEAF

j_gene: TRBJ1-2
len: 9
v_gene: TRBV7-9
CDR3aa: ASKTLYGYT

j_gene: TRBJ2-7
len: 13
v_gene: TRBV12-3/TRBV12-4
CDR3aa: ASRPDWTPPYEQY

j_gene: TRBJ2-5
len: 12
v_gene: TRBV12-3/TRBV12-4
CDR3aa: ASSGEGAGETKY

j_gene: TRBJ2-2
len: 11
v_gene: TRBV7-2
CDR3aa: AGSSTGTGELF

j_gene: TRBJ1-1
len: 15
v_gene: TRBV6-5
CDR3aa: ASSHRHYRGRNTEAF

j_gene: TRBJ1-4
len: 13
v_gene: TRBV10-3
CDR3aa: ATKAGILRAGKLF

j_gene: TRBJ1-1
len: 11
v_gene: TRBV6-5
CDR3aa: ASSEAQGLEAF

j_gene: TRBJ1-1
len: 12
v_gene: TRBV14
CDR3aa: ASSRTVGNTEAF

j_gene: TRBJ1-2
len: 11
v_gene: TRBV29-1
CDR3aa: SVDPGFNYGYT

j_gene: TRBJ1-6
len: 12
v_gene: TRBV20-1
CDR3aa: SASGSSYNSPLH

j_gene: TRBJ1-5
len: 13
v_gene: TRBV7-2
CDR3aa: ASSLRGQGDQPQH

j_gene: TRBJ2-7
len: 12
v_gene: TRBV7-2
CDR3aa: ASSYGDRVNEQY

j_gene: TRBJ1-2
len: 11
v_gene: TRBV12-3/TRBV12-4
CDR3aa: ASSAGTIYGYT

j_gene: TRBJ2-7
len: 13
v_gene: TRBV15
CDR3aa: ATSSTGTASYEQY

j_gene: TRBJ2-2
len: 15
v_gene: TRBV7-6
CDR3aa: ASSTSGQGRYTGELF

j_gene: TRBJ1-5
len: 14
v_gene: TRBV4-1
CDR3aa: ASSQDGGNGNQPQH

j_gene: TRBJ2-7
len: 11
v_gene: TRBV5-1
CDR3aa: ASRSGQLYEQY